Presented here are 2 T cell receptor beta chains from one specimen sequenced in a study of blood T cell repertoires in COVID-19. TCRdb's copy holds only in-frame clones and misses some; the assay was immunoSEQ multiplex PCR. The sample holds about 59,000 clones, about nine tenths seen once. Sequenced material: peripheral blood. The receptors originated from a human donor in a cohort sampled during active COVID-19.

This chain connects TRBV11-2 to TRBJ2-1; 7 positions match TRBD1. The CDR3 runs 18 residues. The trim removed 5 bases at V and 4 bases at J, leaving 17 bases unmatched. Germline CDR1 and CDR2: SGHAT and FQNNGV. CDR3 nucleotide sequence: TGTGCCAGCAGCCCCAGACCCGCCACAGGGGTGTTTTACAATGAGCAGTTCTTC. It yields the protein CASSPRPATGVFYNEQFF. The full variable domain, in which reference TRBV11-2 and TRBJ2-1 provide the parts outside the CDR3, is EAGVAQSPRYKIIEKRQSVAFWCNPISGHATLYWYQQILGQGPKLLIQFQNNGVVDDSQLPKDRFSAERLKGVDSTLKIQPAKLEDSAVYLCASSPRPATGVFYNEQFFGPGTRLTVL.

This clone was recorded a few times. V gene TRBV30 combines with J gene TRBJ1-5, with a possible D match to TRBD1 (5 bases). V lost 2 bases to trimming and J lost 4 bases, with 9 bases between them. The germline CDR1 and CDR2 sequences are GTSNPN and SVGIG (reference sequence). This CDR3 spans 13 amino acids. The CDR3 is CAWSPAGNQPQHF. CDR3 nucleotides: TGTGCCTGGAGTCCGGCAGGGAATCAGCCCCAGCATTTT. The full variable domain, rest sourced from reference TRBV30 and TRBJ1-5, is SQTIHQWPATLVQPVGSPLSLECTVEGTSNPNLYWYRQAAGRGLQLLFYSVGIGQISSEVPQNLSASRPQDRQFILSSKKLLLSDSGFYLCAWSPAGNQPQHFGDGTRLSIL.